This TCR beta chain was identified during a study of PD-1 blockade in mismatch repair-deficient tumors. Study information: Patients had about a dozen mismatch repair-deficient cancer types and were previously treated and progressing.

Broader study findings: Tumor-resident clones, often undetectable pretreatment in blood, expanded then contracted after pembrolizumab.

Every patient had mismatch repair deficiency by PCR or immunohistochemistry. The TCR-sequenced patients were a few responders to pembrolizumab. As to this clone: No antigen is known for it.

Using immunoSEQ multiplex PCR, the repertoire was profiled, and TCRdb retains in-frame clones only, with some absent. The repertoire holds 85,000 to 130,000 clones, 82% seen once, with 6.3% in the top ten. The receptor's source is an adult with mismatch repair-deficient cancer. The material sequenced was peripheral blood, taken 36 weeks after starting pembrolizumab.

CDR3 sequence (DNA): TGTGCCAGCTCAAGGACAGGGGAGTTGGGCTACACCTTC. This translates into CASSRTGELGYTF. This chain joins TRBV18 and TRBJ1-2, with 9 bases matching TRBD1. The J segment lost 8 bases and the V segment lost 5 bases, leaving 6 bases of the junction unmatched. Germline V lookup: CDR1 KGHSH, CDR2 LQKENI. The CDR3 length is 13 residues.